The clone carrying this T cell receptor (beta chain) was seen a handful of times. Its antigen remains unknown. This entry is derived from a study of cytomegalovirus exposure and HLA in healthy donors. General observations from the study: Most TCR beta V segments were productive about 90% or about 30% of the time in an earlier analysis. A later analysis linked a missense DCLRE1C variant to TCR beta V- and J-gene trimming. At a 0.05 false discovery rate, a later analysis found some 18,000 TCR beta sequences to be associated with HLA alleles. Later analysis showed most CMV-associated TCR beta chains appearing HLA-restricted.

CDR3 length equals 14 residues. CDR1 is SEHNR and CDR2 is FQNEAQ in the germline V gene (reference sequence). PCR amplification relied on 60 Vbeta primers (plus 13 Jbeta primers). Clones were sequenced by immunoSEQ multiplex PCR, and TCRdb holds only the in-frame ones, with some missing. The data contain roughly 100,000 clones, 65% to 80% of them singletons. This receptor was identified in a woman aged 45 to 65 in good health and CMV-seropositive. The sample consisted of PBMCs. The chain recombines TRBV7-9 with TRBJ2-5; 7 bases fit TRBD1. With the DNA end fitting TRBJ2-7 better, the J assignment may be wrong. CDR3: CASSLGDSSYEQYF. As DNA, the CDR3 is TGTGCCAGCAGCTTAGGGGACAGCTCCTACGAGCAGTACTTC.